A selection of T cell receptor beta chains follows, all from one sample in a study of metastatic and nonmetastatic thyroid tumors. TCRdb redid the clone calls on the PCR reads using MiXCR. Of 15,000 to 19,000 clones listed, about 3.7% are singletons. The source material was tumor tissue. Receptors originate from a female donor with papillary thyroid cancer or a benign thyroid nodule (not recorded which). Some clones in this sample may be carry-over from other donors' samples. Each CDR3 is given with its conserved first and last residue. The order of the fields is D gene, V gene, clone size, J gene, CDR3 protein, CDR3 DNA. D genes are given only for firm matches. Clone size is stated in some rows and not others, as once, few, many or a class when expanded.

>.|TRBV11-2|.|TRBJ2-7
CASSLGPGSEQYF
TGTGCCAGCAGCTTAGGACCCGGGAGCGAGCAGTACTTC
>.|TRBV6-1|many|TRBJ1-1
CASSEHRETEAFF
TGTGCCAGCAGTGAACACAGGGAGACTGAAGCTTTCTTT
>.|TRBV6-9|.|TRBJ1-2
CASSYPGGRGYTF
TGTGCCAGCAGTTACCCGGGGGGGAGAGGCTACACCTTC
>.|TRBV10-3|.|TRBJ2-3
CAVQWASTDTQYF
TGTGCCGTACAGTGGGCTAGCACAGATACGCAGTATTTT
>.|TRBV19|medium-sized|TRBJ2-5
CASSIEDLGGTQYF
TGTGCCAGTAGTATAGAGGATTTGGGCGGGACCCAGTACTTC
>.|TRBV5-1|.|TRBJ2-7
CASSLGTAAGDLSYEQYF
TGCGCCAGCAGCTTGGGGACAGCCGCGGGGGATCTCTCCTACGAGCAGTACTTC
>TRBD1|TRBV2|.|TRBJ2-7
CASSEDRAGYEQYF
TGTGCCAGCAGTGAGGACAGGGCGGGCTACGAGCAGTACTTC
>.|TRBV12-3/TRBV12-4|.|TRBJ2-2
CASSKGTGELFF
TGTGCCAGCAGCAAGGGCACCGGGGAGCTGTTTTTT
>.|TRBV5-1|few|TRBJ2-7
CASSLNADSSYEQYF
TGCGCCAGCAGCTTGAACGCCGACAGTTCCTACGAGCAGTACTTC
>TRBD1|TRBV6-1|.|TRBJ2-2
CASRSGGLPGELFF
TGTGCCAGCAGATCAGGGGGCCTGCCCGGGGAGCTGTTTTTT
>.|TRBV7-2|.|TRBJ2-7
CASSLAKAYEQYF
TGTGCCAGCAGCTTAGCGAAGGCGTACGAGCAGTACTTC
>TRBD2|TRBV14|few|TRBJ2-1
CASSSLAGGFTNEQFF
TGTGCCAGCAGCAGCCTAGCGGGAGGCTTTACGAATGAGCAGTTCTTC
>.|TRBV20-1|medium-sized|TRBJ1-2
CSAYHRGFNYGYTF
TGCAGTGCTTACCACCGGGGGTTTAACTATGGCTACACCTTC
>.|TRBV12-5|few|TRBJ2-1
CASGLRQGLGDEQFF
TGTGCTAGTGGTTTGAGGCAGGGGCTCGGGGATGAGCAGTTCTTC
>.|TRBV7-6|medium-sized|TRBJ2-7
CASSLTADSYEQYF
TGTGCCAGCAGCCTAACGGCAGATTCCTACGAGCAGTACTTC
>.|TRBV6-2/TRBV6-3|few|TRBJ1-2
CASSKRRVYYGYTF
TGTGCCAGCAGTAAAAGGAGGGTGTACTATGGCTACACCTTC
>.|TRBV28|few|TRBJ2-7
CASSLGGNYEQYF
TGTGCCAGCAGTTTAGGGGGGAATTACGAGCAGTACTTC
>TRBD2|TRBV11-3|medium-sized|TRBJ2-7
CASSSLADKQYF
TGTGCCAGCAGCTCACTAGCGGACAAGCAGTACTTC
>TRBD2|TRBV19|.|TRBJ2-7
CASGEGGAYEQYF
TGTGCCAGTGGGGAGGGTGGGGCCTACGAGCAGTACTTC
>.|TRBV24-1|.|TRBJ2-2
CATSDFTGTNTGELFF
TGTGCCACCAGTGATTTTACCGGGACGAACACCGGGGAGCTGTTTTTT
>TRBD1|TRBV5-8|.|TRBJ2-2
CASSLGGQGPGELFF
TGTGCCAGCAGCTTGGGAGGACAGGGGCCCGGGGAGCTGTTTTTT
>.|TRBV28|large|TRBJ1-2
CASSSYSYYGYTF
TGTGCCAGCAGTTCCTACAGCTACTATGGCTACACCTTC
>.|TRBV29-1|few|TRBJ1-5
CSALGQWNQPQHF
TGCAGCGCTCTTGGACAGTGGAATCAGCCCCAGCATTTT
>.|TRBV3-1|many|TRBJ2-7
CASSQGVGYEQYF
TGTGCCAGCAGTCAAGGTGTCGGCTACGAGCAGTACTTC
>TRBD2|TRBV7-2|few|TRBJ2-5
CASRGRGTQETQYF
TGTGCCAGCAGGGGGCGGGGGACTCAAGAGACCCAGTACTTC
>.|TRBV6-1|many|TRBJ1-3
CASMVSVDSGNTIYF
TGTGCCAGCATGGTTTCGGTAGACTCTGGAAACACCATATATTTT
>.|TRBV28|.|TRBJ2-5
CASSLGGEETQYF
TGTGCCAGCAGTTTAGGGGGAGAAGAGACCCAGTACTTC
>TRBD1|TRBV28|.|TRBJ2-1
CASRDPWTGKGNEQFF
TGTGCCAGCAGGGATCCTTGGACAGGGAAGGGCAATGAGCAGTTCTTC
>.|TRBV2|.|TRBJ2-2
CASSEVRGTGELIF
TGTGCCAGCAGTGAAGTAAGAGGGACCGGGGAGCTGATTTTT
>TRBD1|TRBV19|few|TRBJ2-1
CASSPLPGQGLNEQFF
TGTGCCAGTAGTCCACTCCCGGGACAGGGCCTCAATGAGCAGTTCTTC
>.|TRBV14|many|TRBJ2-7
CASSHGHYEQYF
TGTGCCAGCAGCCATGGACACTACGAGCAGTACTTC
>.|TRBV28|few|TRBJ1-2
CASSFPQGHGYTF
TGTGCCAGCAGTTTCCCGCAGGGGCATGGCTACACCTTC
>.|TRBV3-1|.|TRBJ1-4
CASSQGKGVGATNEKLFF
TGTGCCAGCAGCCAAGGGAAGGGGGTAGGCGCAACTAATGAAAAACTGTTTTTT
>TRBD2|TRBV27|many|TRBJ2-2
CASSFKTSGRTNTGELFF
TGTGCCAGCAGTTTTAAGACTAGCGGGAGGACGAACACCGGGGAGCTGTTTTTT
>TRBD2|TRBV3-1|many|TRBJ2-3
CASSQGRTSAPSTDTQYF
TGTGCCAGCAGCCAAGGCAGGACTAGCGCCCCTAGCACAGATACGCAGTATTTT
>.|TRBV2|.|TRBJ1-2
CASSESTGSYGYTF
TGTGCCAGCAGTGAAAGTACTGGTAGCTATGGCTACACCTTC
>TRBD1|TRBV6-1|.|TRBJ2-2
CASSELGGQANTGELFF
TGTGCCAGCAGTGAATTAGGGGGACAGGCAAACACCGGGGAGCTGTTTTTT
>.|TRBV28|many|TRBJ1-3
CASSFPSSSGNTIYF
TGTGCCAGCAGTTTCCCCTCAAGCTCTGGAAACACCATATATTTT
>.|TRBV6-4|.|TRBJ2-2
CASSDSMEGELFF
TGTGCCAGCAGTGACTCGATGGAGGGGGAGCTGTTTTTT
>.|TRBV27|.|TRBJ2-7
CASTITGSGYEQYF
TGTGCCAGCACCATCACAGGGAGCGGATACGAGCAGTACTTC
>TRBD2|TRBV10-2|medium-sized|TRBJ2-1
CASQAGRTYNEQFF
TGCGCCAGCCAAGCGGGACGGACCTACAATGAGCAGTTCTTC
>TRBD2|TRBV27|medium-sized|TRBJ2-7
CASRISGPSYEQYF
TGTGCCAGCAGAATTAGCGGGCCCTCCTACGAGCAGTACTTC
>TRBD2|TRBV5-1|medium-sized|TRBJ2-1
CASSLGLAAYNEQFF
TGCGCCAGCAGCTTGGGACTAGCCGCCTACAATGAGCAGTTCTTC
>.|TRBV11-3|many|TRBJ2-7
CASSLSLTYEQYF
TGTGCCAGCAGCTTATCACTTACCTACGAGCAGTACTTC
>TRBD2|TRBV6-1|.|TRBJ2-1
CASSEVAGGEGDEQFF
TGTGCCAGCAGTGAAGTGGCGGGAGGGGAAGGCGATGAGCAGTTCTTC
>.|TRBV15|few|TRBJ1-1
CATSRDGFTEAFF
TGTGCCACCAGCAGAGATGGGTTTACTGAAGCTTTCTTT